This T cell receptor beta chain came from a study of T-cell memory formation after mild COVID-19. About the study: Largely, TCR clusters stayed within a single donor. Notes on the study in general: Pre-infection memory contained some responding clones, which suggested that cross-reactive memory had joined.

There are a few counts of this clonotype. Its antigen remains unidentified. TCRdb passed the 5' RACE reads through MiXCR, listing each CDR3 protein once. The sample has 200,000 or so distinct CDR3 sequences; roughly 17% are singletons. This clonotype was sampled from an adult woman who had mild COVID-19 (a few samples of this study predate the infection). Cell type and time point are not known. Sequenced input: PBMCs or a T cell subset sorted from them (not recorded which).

In DNA form, the CDR3 reads TGTGCCAGTAGTATAGCTCAGGGTTGGCAGACCCAGTACTTC. This translates into CASSIAQGWQTQYF. The chain combines TRBV19 with TRBJ2-5, with D possibly matching TRBD1 (5 bases). The CDR3 extends over 14 amino acids. The germline CDR1 and CDR2 sequences are LNHDA and SQIVND (reference sequence). Trimming shortened V by 1 base and J by 6 bases, and 12 bases separated the two germline ends. Based on the CDR3 plus reference TRBV19 and TRBJ2-5, the full variable domain is DGGITQSPKYLFRKEGQNVTLSCEQNLNHDAMYWYRQDPGQGLRLIYYSQIVNDFQKGDIAEGYSVSREKKESFPLTVTSAQKNPTAFYLCASSIAQGWQTQYFGPGTRLLVL.